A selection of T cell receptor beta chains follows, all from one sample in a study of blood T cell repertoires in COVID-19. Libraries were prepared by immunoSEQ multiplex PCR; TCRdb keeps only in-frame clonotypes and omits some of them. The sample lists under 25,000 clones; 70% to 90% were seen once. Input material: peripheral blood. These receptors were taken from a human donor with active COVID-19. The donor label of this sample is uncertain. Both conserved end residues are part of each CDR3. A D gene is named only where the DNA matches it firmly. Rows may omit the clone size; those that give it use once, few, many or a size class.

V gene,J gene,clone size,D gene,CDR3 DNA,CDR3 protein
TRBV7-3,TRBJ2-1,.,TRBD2,TGTGCCAGCAGGAACAACTCTCTAGCGGGAGGGCTCCATGAGCAGTTCTTC,CASRNNSLAGGLHEQFF
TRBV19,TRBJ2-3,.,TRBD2,TGTGCCAGTACTCGGACTAGCGGGAGCACAGATACGCAGTATTTT,CASTRTSGSTDTQYF
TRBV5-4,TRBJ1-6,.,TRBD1,TGTGCCAGCAGCCGAGACGACAGGGGTGGTGTCGGGAATTCACCCCTCCACTTT,CASSRDDRGGVGNSPLHF
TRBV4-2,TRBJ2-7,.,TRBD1,TGTGCCAGCAGCCAAGGGAGCGGGACAGGGTACTACGAGCAGTACTTC,CASSQGSGTGYYEQYF
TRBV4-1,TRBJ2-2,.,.,TGCGCCAGCAGCCATACCAGCGGAACCGGGGAGCTGTTTTTT,CASSHTSGTGELFF
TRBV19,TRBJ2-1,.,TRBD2,TGTGCCAGTTGCCCCTCCCTAGCGGGAGGACACAATGAGCAGTTCTTC,CASCPSLAGGHNEQFF
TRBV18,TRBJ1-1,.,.,TGTGCCAGCTCACCATTGGAGGATAGCGTAGCTTTCTTT,CASSPLEDSVAFF
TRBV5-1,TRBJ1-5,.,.,TGCGCCAGCAGCTGGCGTCGGACTCTCTGGGGACAGCCCCAGCATTTT,CASSWRRTLWGQPQHF
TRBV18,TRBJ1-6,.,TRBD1,TGTGCCAGCTCACCGCTGGACAGGGGAGAACACTCACCCCTCCACTTT,CASSPLDRGEHSPLHF
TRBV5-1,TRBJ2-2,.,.,TGCGCCAGCAGCTTGGACGGGGGAGGCCACTCAGGGGAGCTGTTTTTT,CASSLDGGGHSGELFF
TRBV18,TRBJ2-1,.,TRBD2,TGTGCCAGCTCACCTAGGACTAGCGGGAGCTCCTACAATGAGCAGTTCTTC,CASSPRTSGSSYNEQFF
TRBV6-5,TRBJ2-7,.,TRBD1,TGTGCCAGCAGTTACTCAGCAGGGGGCTATTACCAGCAGTACTTC,CASSYSAGGYYQQYF
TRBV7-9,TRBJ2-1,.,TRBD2,TGTGCCAGCAACCCGTTCCCCGCTCCAGCGGGAGTAGGCAATGAGCAGTTCTTC,CASNPFPAPAGVGNEQFF
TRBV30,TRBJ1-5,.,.,TGTGCCTGGAGTGACCGACATAGCAATCAGCCCCAGCATTTT,CAWSDRHSNQPQHF
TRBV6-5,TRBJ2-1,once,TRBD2,TGTGCCAGCAGCATAGCGGGAGAAGTCAATGAGCAGTTCTTC,CASSIAGEVNEQFF
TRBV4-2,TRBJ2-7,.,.,TGTGCCAGCAGCCAAGCCGACAGGAGCTCCTACGAGCAGTACTTC,CASSQADRSSYEQYF
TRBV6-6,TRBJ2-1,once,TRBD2,TGTGCCAGCAGTCCCCTAGCGGGAGGGTCGAGCTCCTACAATGAGCAGTTCTTC,CASSPLAGGSSSYNEQFF
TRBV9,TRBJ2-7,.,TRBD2,TGTGCCAGCAGCGTACGGGGACTAGCGGATGTCCACGAGCAGTACTTC,CASSVRGLADVHEQYF
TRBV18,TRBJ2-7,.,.,TGTGCCAGCTCGCCTCGGGACACCTCCTACGAGCAGTACTTC,CASSPRDTSYEQYF
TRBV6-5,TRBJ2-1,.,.,TGTGCCAGCAGGGACAGCCCCAATGAGCAGTTCTTC,CASRDSPNEQFF